The sample holds a few counts of the clone carrying this TCR beta chain. As yet, its antigen is unknown. The data stem from a study of CD8 T cells in ankylosing spondylitis. Overall study findings and caveats: A number of the motif variants had already been described in reactive arthritis synovial fluid and blood. Relatively scarce in peripheral blood, disease-linked clones were CD8+. In ankylosing spondylitis blood, a motif of roughly 8 highly homologous TCR beta variants appeared characteristic.

With 0 bases removed from V and 2 bases from J, the gap between germline ends came to 7 bases. The V gene's germline CDR1 is GTSNPN and CDR2 SVGIG (reference sequence). CDR3 length: 14 amino acids. The authors made TCR beta libraries by quantitative 5'-RACE with molecular barcodes. One entry per CDR3 protein, called by TCRdb with MiXCR from the 5' RACE reads. The table shows more than 150,000 distinct CDR3 sequences, with 9.5% to 15% occurring only once. The specimen sequenced was blood, either unsorted or a sorted T cell fraction (not recorded which). The chain links TRBV30 to TRBJ2-2; D gene unclear. The sequence derives from a male donor with ankylosing spondylitis or in good health (not recorded which). The chain's CDR3 is CAWSVPVNTGELFF. In DNA form, the CDR3 reads TGTGCCTGGAGTGTACCGGTCAACACCGGGGAGCTGTTTTTT. The variable domain in full, with the rest retrieved from reference TRBV30 and TRBJ2-2, is SQTIHQWPATLVQPVGSPLSLECTVEGTSNPNLYWYRQAAGRGLQLLFYSVGIGQISSEVPQNLSASRPQDRQFILSSKKLLLSDSGFYLCAWSVPVNTGELFFGEGSRLTVL.